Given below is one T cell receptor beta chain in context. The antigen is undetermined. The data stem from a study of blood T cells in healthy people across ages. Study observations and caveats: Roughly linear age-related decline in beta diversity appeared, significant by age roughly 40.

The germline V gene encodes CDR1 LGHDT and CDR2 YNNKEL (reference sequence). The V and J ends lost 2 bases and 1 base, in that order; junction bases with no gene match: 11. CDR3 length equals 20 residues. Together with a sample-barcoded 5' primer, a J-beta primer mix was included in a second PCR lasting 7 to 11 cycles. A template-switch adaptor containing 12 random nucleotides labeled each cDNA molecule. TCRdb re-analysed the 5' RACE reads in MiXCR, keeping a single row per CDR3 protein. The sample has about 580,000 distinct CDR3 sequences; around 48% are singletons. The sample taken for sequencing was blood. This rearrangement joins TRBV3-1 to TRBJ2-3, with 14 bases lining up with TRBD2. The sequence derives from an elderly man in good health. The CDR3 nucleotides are TGTGCCAGCAGCCAAACGGTGGGGACTAGCGGGAGTTGGGGCACAGATACGCAGTATTTT. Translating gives CASSQTVGTSGSWGTDTQYF.